Shown below are 26 T cell receptor beta chains from a single sample sequenced in a study of monozygotic twins with inflammatory bowel disease. TCRdb reprocessed the 5' RACE reads and keeps a single row for each CDR3 protein, giving no DNA. Its table records some 150,000 distinct CDR3 sequences. Material: blood. These TCRs come from a human donor with ulcerative colitis or Crohn's disease, or a healthy co-twin of an affected twin (not recorded which).

The rearrangement links TRBV7-6 to TRBJ2-1; absent DNA, TCRdb's TRBD2 call cannot be checked. CDR3 size: 18 residues. CDR1 SGHVS and CDR2 FNYEAQ come from the germline V gene. Here the CDR3 reads CASSLNPGTSGSGYEQFF.

The chain carries TRBV4-3 and TRBJ2-7. The CDR3 is made up of 13 amino acids. From germline, CDR1 is LGHNA and CDR2 YSLEER. The CDR3: CASSQEPGGEQYF.

The chain employs TRBV24-1 and TRBJ1-4. There are 14 residues in the CDR3. The V gene's germline CDR1 is KGHDR and CDR2 SFDVKD. CDR3 protein: CATSEGTLGEKLFF.

The genes are TRBV7-3 and TRBJ2-1; TCRdb's D call, TRBD1, is unchecked because there is no DNA. The length of the CDR3 is 15 residues. In germline, CDR1 is SGHTA, CDR2 FQGTGA. This CDR3 is CASSSGRSSYNEQFF.

The CDR3 spells CASSLVADMNTEAFF. The chain has TRBV5-1 and TRBJ1-1. The length of the CDR3 is 15 residues. The V gene's germline CDR1 is SGHRS and CDR2 YFSETQ.

The chain combines TRBV7-2 with TRBJ2-1. The CDR3 loop spans 15 amino acids. CDR1 and CDR2 from the germline V gene are SGHTA and FQGNSA. CDR3 protein: CASSLGLVQRNEQFF.

The chain joins TRBV7-8 to TRBJ2-5; TCRdb calls TRBD1, which cannot be checked without DNA. The CDR3 spans 13 residues. Germline V gives CDR1 SGHVS, CDR2 FQNEAQ. This CDR3 reads CASSGTGGETQYF.

This sequence joins TRBV5-1 and TRBJ1-1; no DNA is available, so the TRBD1 call from TCRdb remains unchecked. The CDR3 has 15 residues. Germline loops: CDR1 SGHRS, CDR2 YFSETQ. CDR3 amino acids: CASSSGGGVDTEAFF.

The rearrangement links TRBV3-1 to TRBJ2-2; the D gene TCRdb calls, TRBD2, cannot be checked with no DNA. CDR1 and CDR2 from the germline V gene are LGHDT and YNNKEL (reference sequence). CDR3 size: 14 residues. CDR3 amino acids: CASSHGLVIGELFF.

The chain employs TRBV4-1 and TRBJ2-3; lacking DNA, the TRBD1 call made by TCRdb goes unchecked. Per germline, CDR1 MGHRA and CDR2 YSYEKL. The CDR3 is 15 amino acids. The CDR3 sequence: CASSQDGGKADTQYF.

The CDR3 loop reads CASSFTTSSYEQYF. This chain joins TRBV5-1 and TRBJ2-7. CDR1 is SGHRS and CDR2 is YFSETQ in the germline V gene. CDR3 length equals 14 residues.

The V and J genes are TRBV3-1 and TRBJ2-7; TCRdb calls TRBD2, which cannot be checked without DNA. Germline CDR1 and CDR2: LGHDT and YNNKEL (reference sequence). The CDR3 is 14 residues long. The CDR3 is CASTPGRNFYEQYF.

The V call is TRBV12-3 or TRBV12-4, the J call TRBJ2-2; TCRdb outputs TRBD2, but without DNA this stays unchecked. The CDR3 extends over 15 amino acids. The CDR3 is CASKMGLAGAGELFF.

The chain couples TRBV10-3 to TRBJ1-4; TCRdb lists TRBD1, though no DNA is available to test this call. The CDR3 consists of 18 residues. Germline CDR1 reads ENHRY; CDR2 reads SYGVKD. This chain's CDR3 is CAISPGTGFQATNEKLFF.

The V call is TRBV29-1, the J call TRBJ1-1; lacking DNA, the TRBD1 call made by TCRdb goes unchecked. The CDR3 runs to 12 residues. Germline CDR1 is SQVTM and CDR2 is ANQGSEA. This CDR3 reads CSVGGTGTEAFF.

The V and J genes are TRBV5-1 and TRBJ2-3; TCRdb indicates TRBD2, and absent DNA this call remains unverified. The CDR3 length is 15 residues. In germline, CDR1 is SGHRS, CDR2 YFSETQ. The CDR3: CASSLRTSGSDTQYF. The full variable domain, with the rest looked up from reference TRBV5-1 and TRBJ2-3, is KAGVTQTPRYLIKTRGQQVTLSCSPISGHRSVSWYQQTPGQGLQFLFEYFSETQRNKGNFPGRFSGRQFSNSRSEMNVSTLELGDSALYLCASSLRTSGSDTQYFGPGTRLTVL.

This chain uses TRBV7-2 with TRBJ2-1; TCRdb's D call, TRBD1, is unchecked because there is no DNA. This CDR3 has 15 residues. Germline CDR1 and CDR2: SGHTA and FQGNSA. CDR3 in amino acids: CASSLSGQGRGEQFF.

The chain employs TRBV2 and TRBJ2-3. The CDR3 has 14 amino acids. The germline V gene has CDR1 SNHLY and CDR2 FYNNEI. The CDR3 protein is CASSEWFITDTQYF.

V is TRBV29-1 and J is TRBJ1-1. The CDR3 has 14 amino acids. CDR1 is SQVTM and CDR2 is ANQGSEA in the germline V gene. CDR3 residues: CSVVGRDMNTEAFF. Using reference TRBV29-1 and TRBJ1-1 for the parts outside the CDR3, the full variable domain is SAVISQKPSRDICQRGTSLTIQCQVDSQVTMMFWYRQQPGQSLTLIATANQGSEATYESGFVIDKFPISRPNLTFSTLTVSNMSPEDSSIYLCSVVGRDMNTEAFFGQGTRLTVV.

The chain recombines TRBV18 with TRBJ2-5; the TRBD1 assignment by TCRdb is unverifiable without DNA. The CDR3 is 14 residues long. The germline CDR1 and CDR2 sequences are KGHSH and LQKENI. CDR3 sequence: CASGQGSGQETQYF.

This chain connects TRBV19 to TRBJ1-2. The germline gives CDR1 LNHDA, CDR2 SQIVND (reference sequence). CDR3 length: 13 amino acids. This chain's CDR3 is CASSKLAVYGYTF.

CDR3 loop: CASSRPASGSNEQFF. The chain joins TRBV5-1 to TRBJ2-1; TCRdb lists TRBD2, though no DNA is available to test this call. Germline loops: CDR1 SGHRS, CDR2 YFSETQ. CDR3 length equals 15 residues. Using reference TRBV5-1 and TRBJ2-1 for the parts outside the CDR3, the full variable domain is KAGVTQTPRYLIKTRGQQVTLSCSPISGHRSVSWYQQTPGQGLQFLFEYFSETQRNKGNFPGRFSGRQFSNSRSEMNVSTLELGDSALYLCASSRPASGSNEQFFGPGTRLTVL.

The chain is built from TRBV6-2 or TRBV6-3 and TRBJ1-5; TCRdb picks TRBD1, but there is no DNA to check that call. Germline V lookup: CDR1 MNHEY, CDR2 SVGEGT. The CDR3 covers 18 residues. The CDR3 reads CASSRSGQNHNSNQPQHF.

The CDR3 loop reads CASAGGEGTDTQYF. The gene calls are TRBV9 and TRBJ2-3; the TCRdb call, TRBD1, lacks DNA for checking. Germline assignment: CDR1 SGDLS and CDR2 YYNGEE. The CDR3 totals 14 residues.

The rearrangement links TRBV4-1 to TRBJ1-4. Germline CDR1 reads MGHRA; CDR2 reads YSYEKL. The length of the CDR3 is 13 residues. The chain's CDR3 is CASSQVPSGKLFF.

This CDR3 reads CASSLAGTGVYNEQFF. This chain joins TRBV5-1 and TRBJ2-1; TCRdb's D call, TRBD1, is unchecked because there is no DNA. Germline assignment: CDR1 SGHRS and CDR2 YFSETQ. The CDR3 spans 16 residues.